Listed here are 21 T cell receptor beta chains from one sample, sequenced in a study of early T cells in non-severe SARS-CoV-2 infection (dated by TCRdb to the early 2020s). Library method: 5' RACE. The sequencer was a NextSeq 500. TCRdb reprocessed the public reads (quality trimming at Q25 with fastp, clone calling with MiXCR) and kept in-frame beta chains. Every entry covers one CDR3 protein and lists the most common genes and DNA from its rows. The sample contains under 95,000 distinct CDR3 sequences, roughly 12% of them found a single time. Of the sample, 3.5% to 5.5% is held by the ten largest clones. Sequencing input: whole blood. The receptors derive from an adult who was a healthcare worker with PCR-confirmed SARS-CoV-2 infection or an uninfected control (not recorded which).

This clonotype was found many times. This chain joins TRBV10-2 and TRBJ2-7, with D possibly matching TRBD1 (6 bases). V shed 0 bases and J shed 3 bases, with 15 bases lying between them. From germline, CDR1 is WSHSY and CDR2 SAAADI. CDR3 length: 16 amino acids. The CDR3 DNA sequence: TGCGCCAGCAGTGAGTCCGGTGTAGGGGGTGGCTACGAGCAGTACTTC. It is translated as CASSESGVGGGYEQYF.

The sample holds a few counts of this clonotype. The rearrangement uses TRBV12-3 or TRBV12-4 and TRBJ2-3; D remains ambiguous. This CDR3 spans 18 amino acids. Deletions cut 7 bases from V and 5 bases from J, with 28 bases between. In DNA form, the CDR3 reads TGTGCCAGCACGGTGGGCTCCCATTTCCGACCCGCTGAAGATACGCAGTATTTT. Translated, it gives CASTVGSHFRPAEDTQYF.

V and J are TRBV7-6 and TRBJ2-5, with a weak D call TRBD1 (7 bases). V dropped 2 bases and J dropped 2 bases, with 15 bases sitting between them. CDR1 and CDR2 from the germline V gene are SGHVS and FNYEAQ. CDR3 length: 16 residues. The CDR3 loop reads CASSLSPAGGQETQYF. The CDR3 nucleotides are TGTGCCAGCAGCTTAAGCCCCGCAGGGGGGCAAGAGACCCAGTACTTC. The variable domain in full, with the rest retrieved from reference TRBV7-6 and TRBJ2-5, is GAGVSQSPRYKVTKRGQDVALRCDPISGHVSLYWYRQALGQGPEFLTYFNYEAQQDKSGLPNDRFSAERPEGSISTLTIQRTEQRDSAMYRCASSLSPAGGQETQYFGPGTRLLVL.

This clonotype was detected only a few times. This chain joins TRBV5-1 and TRBJ2-5; TRBD1 matches 10 bases. V shed 0 bases, J shed 4 bases, and the junction held 3 bases outside the gene matches. Per germline, CDR1 SGHRS and CDR2 YFSETQ. The CDR3 contains 15 residues. The CDR3 DNA is TGCGCCAGCAGCTTGGATCGACAGGGGGCAGAGACCCAGTACTTC. Its protein product is CASSLDRQGAETQYF.

In its sample, this clonotype was seen many times. CDR3 nucleotide sequence: TGTGCCAGCAGTCCAATTGGGCCCACCGGGGAGCTGTTTTTT. This encodes CASSPIGPTGELFF. The genes are TRBV6-6 and TRBJ2-2; no firm D call. V lost 5 bases and J lost 4, with 11 bases in between. The CDR3 has 14 residues. The germline V gene encodes CDR1 MNHNY and CDR2 SVGAGI (reference sequence).

This sequence joins TRBV6-6 and TRBJ1-1; possible D gene TRBD1, 6 bases. This CDR3 comprises 18 residues. Deletions cut 5 bases from V and 0 bases from J, with 22 bases between. Germline values: CDR1 MNHNY, CDR2 SVGAGI (reference sequence). Here the CDR3 reads CASSRQAKGHLMNTEAFF. CDR3 DNA sequence: TGTGCCAGCAGTCGACAGGCGAAGGGGCATCTTATGAACACTGAAGCTTTCTTT.

The rearrangement links TRBV7-9 to TRBJ2-5; unclear D gene. The CDR3 consists of 13 residues. Germline V gene data show CDR1 as SEHNR and CDR2 as FQNEAQ (reference sequence). V was trimmed by 4 bases and J by 3 bases, leaving 9 bases between them. As DNA, the CDR3 is TGTGCCAGCAGCTCGACTCTGGAAGAGACCCAGTACTTC. Translation gives CASSSTLEETQYF.

The chain has TRBV5-1 and TRBJ2-7; tentatively, D is TRBD1 or TRBD2 (5 bases each). The V gene's germline CDR1 is SGHRS and CDR2 YFSETQ. This CDR3 contains 17 residues. Trimming pared 4 bases from V and 0 bases from J, leaving 20 bases between. The CDR3 nucleotides read TGCGCCAGCAGCCCAGCCCGAGGGGAAATAAACTCCTACGAGCAGTACTTC. Its protein is CASSPARGEINSYEQYF.

This clonotype was counted a few times. V usage is TRBV2 and J usage is TRBJ2-3; 10 bases are a match to TRBD2. From germline, CDR1 is SNHLY and CDR2 FYNNEI. The length of the CDR3 is 19 residues. J was trimmed by 0 bases and V by 8 bases; bases with no gene match: 17. The DNA of the CDR3 is TGTGCCAGCCGCCGATCATCACTAGCGGGGAGGACTAGCACAGATACGCAGTATTTT. Translated, it gives CASRRSSLAGRTSTDTQYF.

The sample holds a few counts of this clonotype. The V call is TRBV20-1, the J call TRBJ1-2; TRBD1 is a possible D gene (5 bases). The CDR3 runs 12 residues. Germline assignment: CDR1 DFQATT and CDR2 SNEGSKA (reference sequence). V lost 5 bases and J lost 8, with 15 bases in between. CDR3 in DNA: TGCAGTGCTGGGAGAGGGGCCGAGGGCTACACCTTC. Encoded protein: CSAGRGAEGYTF.

The chain carries TRBV3-1 and TRBJ2-7; tentatively, D is TRBD2 (5 bases). Trimming stripped 3 bases from V and 3 bases from J, with 9 bases between. The germline V gene encodes CDR1 LGHDT and CDR2 YNNKEL (reference sequence). The CDR3 covers 13 residues. CDR3 amino acids: CASSHEGRYEQYF. DNA of the CDR3: TGTGCCAGCAGCCACGAGGGCCGCTACGAGCAGTACTTC.

CDR3 coding DNA: TGTGCCAGCAGAGCCGGGACTGAAAGGGAGCTGTTTTTT. Translation: CASRAGTERELFF. The rearrangement uses TRBV7-9 and TRBJ2-2, with D maybe TRBD2 (6 bases). Germline CDR1 SEHNR, CDR2 FQNEAQ (reference sequence). The V end was cut by 6 bases, the J end by 9 bases, with 14 bases between. This CDR3 is 13 amino acids long.

V gene TRBV7-9 combines with J gene TRBJ2-1, with TRBD1 as a possible D gene (5 bases). The CDR3 runs 16 residues. The germline CDR1 and CDR2 sequences are SEHNR and FQNEAQ (reference sequence). The V and J ends lost 1 base and 4 bases respectively, with 14 bases between them. CDR3 sequence: CASSLVTRQPYNEQFF. Here the CDR3 DNA reads TGTGCCAGCAGCTTAGTCACGAGACAGCCATACAATGAGCAGTTCTTC.

The chain employs TRBV6-1 and TRBJ2-7; 7 bases fit TRBD1. Germline values: CDR1 MNHNS, CDR2 SASEGT. This CDR3 has 14 amino acids. V gave up 8 bases and J gave up 7 bases; unmatched junction bases: 14. DNA of the CDR3: TGTGCCAGCGAGAGGGCTGACATCAGGGGGGAGCAGTACTTC. This encodes CASERADIRGEQYF.

This clonotype was seen repeatedly, ten times or more. J is TRBJ2-1 and V is TRBV30, with 7 bases lining up with TRBD2. Trimming took 2 bases from V and 0 from J; bases not matched to a gene: 7. The germline V gene has CDR1 GTSNPN and CDR2 SVGIG (reference sequence). The CDR3 extends over 16 amino acids. Here the CDR3 reads CAWSPGLVSSYNEQFF. CDR3 bases: TGTGCCTGGAGTCCCGGACTAGTCAGCTCCTACAATGAGCAGTTCTTC.

CDR3 coding DNA: TGTGCCAGCAGTGAAGCGCGGGTCGCTGAAGCTTTCTTT. Amino acids: CASSEARVAEAFF. The chain has TRBV6-1 and TRBJ1-1, with unresolved D. The CDR3 length is 13 residues. CDR1 and CDR2 (germline): MNHNS, SASEGT. Trimming took 0 bases from V and 6 from J, leaving 8 bases between them.

In this sample, this clonotype turned up many times. The V and J genes are TRBV19 and TRBJ1-6; 8 bases map to TRBD1. Germline lookup yields CDR1 LNHDA and CDR2 SQIVND (reference sequence). J lost 10 bases, V lost 9 bases, and 8 bases had no gene match. The CDR3 spans 13 residues. CDR3 DNA: TGTGCCAGCTCGGACAGGGCAGGATCACCCCTCCACTTT. Translation: CASSDRAGSPLHF.

This rearrangement joins TRBV9 to TRBJ2-1; D ambiguous. The CDR3 totals 18 residues. CDR1 is SGDLS and CDR2 is YYNGEE in the germline V gene. V was clipped by 0 bases and J by 8 bases, with 24 bases between them. CDR3 sequence: CASSVAEYGRPSGHEQFF. In nucleotides, the CDR3 is TGTGCCAGCAGCGTAGCTGAGTACGGCCGCCCCTCTGGCCATGAGCAGTTCTTC.

This clonotype was seen many times. The genes are TRBV14 and TRBJ1-4; D is perhaps TRBD1 (5 bases). The V gene's germline CDR1 is SGHDN and CDR2 FVKESK. This CDR3 comprises 13 residues. The ends were cut back, 4 bases at V and 10 bases at J, with 13 bases in the middle. CDR3 region: CASSRTGFGKLFF. The CDR3 coding sequence is TGTGCCAGCAGCCGAACAGGTTTCGGAAAACTGTTTTTT.

The CDR3 DNA reads as TGCGCCAGCAGCCAGGGGACGGAGACCTACGAGCAGTACTTC. Its translation: CASSQGTETYEQYF. This chain connects TRBV4-1 to TRBJ2-7; either TRBD1 or TRBD2 may supply D (5 bases each). Trimming shortened V by 3 bases and J by 2 bases, and 11 bases separated the two germline ends. This CDR3 has 14 amino acids. Germline values: CDR1 MGHRA, CDR2 YSYEKL.

At least ten counts were recorded for this clonotype. The junction and the germline gene differ at one end; a read error may be behind it. The genes are TRBV29-1 and TRBJ2-5; 12 nucleotides match TRBD2. The germline V gene has CDR1 SQVTM and CDR2 ANQGSEA. The CDR3 loop spans 16 amino acids. The CDR3 loop is CSVDDQGLAGKETQHF. The CDR3 DNA reads TGCAGCGTTGACGACCAGGGACTAGCGGGCAAAGAGACCCAGCACTTC.